This paragraph reports one TCR beta chain. Its target is unknown. The source of the sample is a study of cytomegalovirus exposure and HLA in healthy donors. Findings and limits, study-wide: Information on immune exposure was restricted to one variable (CMV serostatus). A later analysis linked a missense DCLRE1C variant to TCR beta V- and J-gene trimming.

The PCR used 60 Vbeta and 13 Jbeta primers. The data were produced by immunoSEQ multiplex PCR, yet TCRdb's version contains in-frame clones alone and is incomplete. This table has 100,000 to 150,000 clones, about two thirds appearing once. V was shortened by 0 bases and J by 6 bases, with 12 bases between the two germline ends. Germline V gene lookup returns CDR1 MGHRA and CDR2 YSYEKL. This CDR3 has 14 residues. This clonotype was obtained from a man in his fifties or sixties in good health and CMV-seropositive. J is TRBJ2-7 and V is TRBV4-1, with D hard to call. Material: PBMCs. The CDR3 coding sequence is TGCGCCAGCAGCCAAGATCCCCGCGGCGGCGAGCAGTACTTC. Translating it yields CASSQDPRGGEQYF.